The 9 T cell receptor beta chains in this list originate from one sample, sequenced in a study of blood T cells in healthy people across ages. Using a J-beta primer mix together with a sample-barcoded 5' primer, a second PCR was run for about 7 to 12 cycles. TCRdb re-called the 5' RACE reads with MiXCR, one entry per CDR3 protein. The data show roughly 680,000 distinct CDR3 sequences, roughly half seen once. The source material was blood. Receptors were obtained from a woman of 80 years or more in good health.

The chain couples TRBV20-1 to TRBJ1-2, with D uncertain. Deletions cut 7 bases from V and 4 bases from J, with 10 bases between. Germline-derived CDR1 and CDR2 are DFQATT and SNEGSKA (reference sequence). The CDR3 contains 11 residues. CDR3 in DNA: TGCAGTGGAACGCCGTCCTATGGCTACACCTTC. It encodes CSGTPSYGYTF.

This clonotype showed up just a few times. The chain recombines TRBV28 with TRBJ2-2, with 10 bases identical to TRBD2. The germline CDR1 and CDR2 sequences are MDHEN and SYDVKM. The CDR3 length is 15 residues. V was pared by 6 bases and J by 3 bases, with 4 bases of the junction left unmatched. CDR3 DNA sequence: TGTGCCAGCAGGAAACTAGCGGGATACACCGGGGAGCTGTTTTTT. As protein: CASRKLAGYTGELFF. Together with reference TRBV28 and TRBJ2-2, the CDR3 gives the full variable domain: DVKVTQSSRYLVKRTGEKVFLECVQDMDHENMFWYRQDPGLGLRLIYFSYDVKMKEKGDIPEGYSVSREKKERFSLILESASTNQTSMYLCASRKLAGYTGELFFGEGSRLTVL.

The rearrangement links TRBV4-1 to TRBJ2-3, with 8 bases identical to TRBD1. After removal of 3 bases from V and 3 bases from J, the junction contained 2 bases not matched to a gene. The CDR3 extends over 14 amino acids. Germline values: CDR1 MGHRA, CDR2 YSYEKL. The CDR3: CASSHQGATDTQYF. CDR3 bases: TGCGCCAGCAGCCATCAGGGGGCGACAGATACGCAGTATTTT.

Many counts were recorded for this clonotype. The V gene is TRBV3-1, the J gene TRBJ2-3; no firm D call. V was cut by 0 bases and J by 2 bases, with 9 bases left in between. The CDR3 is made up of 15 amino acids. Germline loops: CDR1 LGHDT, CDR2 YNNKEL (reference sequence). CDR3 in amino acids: CASSQDKLLTDTQYF. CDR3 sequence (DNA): TGTGCCAGCAGCCAAGATAAACTCCTCACAGATACGCAGTATTTT.

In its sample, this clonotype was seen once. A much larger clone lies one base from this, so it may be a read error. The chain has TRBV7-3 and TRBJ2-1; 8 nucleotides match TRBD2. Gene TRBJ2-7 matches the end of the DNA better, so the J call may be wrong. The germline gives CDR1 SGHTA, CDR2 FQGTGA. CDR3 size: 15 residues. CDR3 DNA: TGTGCCAGCAGCTTAATGAGCGGGAGTGAGGGTGAGCAGTACTTC. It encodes CASSLMSGSEGEQYF.

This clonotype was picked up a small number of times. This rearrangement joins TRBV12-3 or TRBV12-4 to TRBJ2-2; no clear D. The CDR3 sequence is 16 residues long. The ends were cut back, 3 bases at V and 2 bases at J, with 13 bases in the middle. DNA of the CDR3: TGTGCCAGCAGTTTCGAGGTGGGCTCTAACACCGGGGAGCTGTTTTTT. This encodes CASSFEVGSNTGELFF.

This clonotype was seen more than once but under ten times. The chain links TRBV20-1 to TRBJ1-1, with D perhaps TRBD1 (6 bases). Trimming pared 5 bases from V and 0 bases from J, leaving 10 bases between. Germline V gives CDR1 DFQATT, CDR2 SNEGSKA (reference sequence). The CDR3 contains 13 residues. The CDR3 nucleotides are TGCAGTGCTGGACAGAATTTGAACACTGAAGCTTTCTTT. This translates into CSAGQNLNTEAFF.

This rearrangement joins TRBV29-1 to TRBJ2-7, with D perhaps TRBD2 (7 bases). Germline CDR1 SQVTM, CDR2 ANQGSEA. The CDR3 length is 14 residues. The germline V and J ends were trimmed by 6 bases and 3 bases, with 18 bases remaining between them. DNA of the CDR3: TGCAGCGTCGTAACAGGGAGGGTTCTCTACGAGCAGTACTTC. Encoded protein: CSVVTGRVLYEQYF.

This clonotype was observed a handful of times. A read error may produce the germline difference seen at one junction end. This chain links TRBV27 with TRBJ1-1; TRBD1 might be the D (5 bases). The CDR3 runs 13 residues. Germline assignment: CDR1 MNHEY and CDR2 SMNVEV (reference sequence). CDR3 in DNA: TGTGCCAGCAGTGTATCGAGGGGCACTGAAGCTTTCTTT. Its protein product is CASSVSRGTEAFF.